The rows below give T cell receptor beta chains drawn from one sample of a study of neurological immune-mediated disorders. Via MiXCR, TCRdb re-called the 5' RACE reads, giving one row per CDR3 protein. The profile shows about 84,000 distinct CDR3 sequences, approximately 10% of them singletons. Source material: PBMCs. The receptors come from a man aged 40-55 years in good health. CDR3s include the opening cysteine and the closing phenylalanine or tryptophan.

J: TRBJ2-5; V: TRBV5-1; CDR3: CASSPSGGQEETQYF
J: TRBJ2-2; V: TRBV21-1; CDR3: CASSKEGTGELFF
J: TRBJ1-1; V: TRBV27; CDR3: CASIYRGGRDTEAFF
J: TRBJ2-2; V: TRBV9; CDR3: CASSGRDTGELFF
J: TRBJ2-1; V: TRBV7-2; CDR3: CASSLEGGQGHEQFF
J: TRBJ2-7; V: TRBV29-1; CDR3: CSVDMDTGEQYF
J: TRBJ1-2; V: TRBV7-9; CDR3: CASSSSSTGNYGYTF
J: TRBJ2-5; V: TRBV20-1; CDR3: CSASSLREEKTQYF
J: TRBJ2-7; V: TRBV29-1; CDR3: CSATGTGGYEQYF
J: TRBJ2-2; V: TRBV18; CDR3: CASSPPIGDTGELFF
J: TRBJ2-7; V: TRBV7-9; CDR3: CASSAYPRTYEQYF
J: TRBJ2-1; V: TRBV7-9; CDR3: CASSLFRLAPPNEQFF
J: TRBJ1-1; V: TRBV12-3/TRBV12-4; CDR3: CASSFQGQNTEAFF
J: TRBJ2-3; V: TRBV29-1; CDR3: CSVSRLSDTQYF
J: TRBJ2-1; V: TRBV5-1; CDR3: CASSLEDNEQFF
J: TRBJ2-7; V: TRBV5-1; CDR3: CASSLAFAWGEQYF
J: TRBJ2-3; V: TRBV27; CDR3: CASSLQRMADTQYF
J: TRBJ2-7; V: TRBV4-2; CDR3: CASSQDLAGYYEQYF
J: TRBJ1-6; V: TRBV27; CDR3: CASSRDDNSPLHF
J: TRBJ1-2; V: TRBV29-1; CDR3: CSVYVGTTYGYTF
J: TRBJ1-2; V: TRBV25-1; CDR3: CASSEYGSIRNF
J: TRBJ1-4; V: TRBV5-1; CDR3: CASSLGGALNEKLFF
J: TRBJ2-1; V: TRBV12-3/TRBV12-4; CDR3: CASRMTGTTVGQFF
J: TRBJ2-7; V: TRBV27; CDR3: CASSLLGPLDQYF
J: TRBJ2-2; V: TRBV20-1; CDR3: CSARKLAGGTAGELFF
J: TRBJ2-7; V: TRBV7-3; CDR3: CASSLHSYEQYF
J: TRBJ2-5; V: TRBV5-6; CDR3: CASSPDPGNLEDQYF
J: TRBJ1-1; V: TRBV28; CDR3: CASRRTGTATEAFF
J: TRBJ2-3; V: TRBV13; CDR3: CASSYPSGPSTDTQYF
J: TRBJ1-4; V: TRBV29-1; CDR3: CSVEQGAEEKLFF
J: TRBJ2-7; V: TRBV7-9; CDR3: CASSLAGINYEQYF
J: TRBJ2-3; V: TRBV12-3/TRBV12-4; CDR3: CASSLGLATDTQYF
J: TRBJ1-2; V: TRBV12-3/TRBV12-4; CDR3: CASSTIVPLDGYTF
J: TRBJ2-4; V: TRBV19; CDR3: CASSRAENIQYF
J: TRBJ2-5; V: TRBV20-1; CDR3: CSARDIWQNNQETQYF
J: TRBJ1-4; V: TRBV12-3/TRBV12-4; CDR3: CASSSYSGTQPGELFF
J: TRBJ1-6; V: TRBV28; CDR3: CASSSGKVGALHF
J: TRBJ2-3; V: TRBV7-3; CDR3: CASSLRVGGRTDTQYF
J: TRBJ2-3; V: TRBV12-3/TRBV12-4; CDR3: CASSPVFTGSSTDTQYF
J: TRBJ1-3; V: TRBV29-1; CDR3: CSVGTGSGNTIYF
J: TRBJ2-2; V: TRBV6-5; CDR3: CASSYRVTGVTGELFF
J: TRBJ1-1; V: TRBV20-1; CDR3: CSAKIRDGGNTEAFF
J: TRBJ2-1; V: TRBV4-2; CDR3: CASSPLVGREGRNNEQFF
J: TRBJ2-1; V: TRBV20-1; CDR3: CSADRLVYNEQFF
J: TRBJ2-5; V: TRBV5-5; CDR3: CASSLRTQGEETQYF
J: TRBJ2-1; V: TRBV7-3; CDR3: CASSLGPGLTLNEQFF
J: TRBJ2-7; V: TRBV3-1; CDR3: CASSQDTHEQYF
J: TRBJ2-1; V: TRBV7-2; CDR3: CASSLAGLASEQFF
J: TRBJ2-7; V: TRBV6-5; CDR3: CASSYERGKYEQYF